What follows are 25 T cell receptor beta chains derived from one specimen sequenced in a study of CXCR3-negative and CXCR3-positive naive CD8 T cells. No antigen is known for these receptors. Study-level results: Researchers report that CXCR3-positive naive cells carry more hydrophobic TRB CDR3s than CXCR3-negative naive cells.

The study made its TRB cDNA libraries by 5' RACE, adding UMI labels. TCRdb re-called the 5' RACE reads and shows each CDR3 protein once, DNA omitted. This sample's clone table lists about 94,000 distinct CDR3 sequences. Specimen: naive CXCR3+ CD8+ T cells from blood. The subset: CD45RO-CCR7+CD27+CD95- naive CD8+ T cells expressing CXCR3 (TNR3+). These receptors originate from a human donor in good health. Some clones in this sample may be carry-over from other donors' samples.

The chain links TRBV5-6 to TRBJ2-1. Germline CDR1 reads SGHDT; CDR2 reads YYEEEE. This CDR3 has 11 residues. CDR3 sequence reads: CASSSRNEQFF.

The chain carries TRBV7-9 and TRBJ1-4; TCRdb calls TRBD1, which cannot be checked without DNA. The germline V gene has CDR1 SEHNR and CDR2 FQNEAQ (reference sequence). The CDR3 is 15 residues long. The CDR3: CASSSRQGSNEKLFF.

V gene TRBV27 combines with J gene TRBJ2-7. Looked up from germline, CDR1 is MNHEY and CDR2 is SMNVEV (reference sequence). The CDR3 covers 14 residues. This CDR3 is CASSLRGEDYEQYF.

The CDR3 loop is CASSHTWTTISQETQYF. This chain connects TRBV14 to TRBJ2-5; the D call of TRBD2 rests on TCRdb alone, since no DNA is present to check it. Germline values: CDR1 SGHDN, CDR2 FVKESK. The CDR3 covers 17 residues.

The J gene is TRBJ2-1, the V gene TRBV28; without DNA, the TCRdb call of TRBD1 cannot be checked. The CDR3 is 16 residues long. CDR1 MDHEN and CDR2 SYDVKM come from the germline V gene. This chain's CDR3 is CASYGRGAGRGDEQFF.

V usage is TRBV27 and J usage is TRBJ2-7. Germline CDR1 and CDR2: MNHEY and SMNVEV (reference sequence). This CDR3 region has 13 residues. The CDR3: CASSLTGDYEQYF.

The gene calls are TRBV12-3 or TRBV12-4 and TRBJ2-3; the TRBD1 assignment by TCRdb is unverifiable without DNA. This CDR3 has 11 residues. CDR3 protein: CASMTGDTQYF.

V and J are TRBV6-4 and TRBJ2-3; TCRdb returns TRBD2, unconfirmable since there is no DNA. CDR1 is MRHNA, CDR2 SNTAGT, per germline. This CDR3 has 14 amino acids. The CDR3: CASSPAGDTDTQYF.

The chain joins TRBV7-9 to TRBJ2-7; as DNA is missing, the TRBD2 call by TCRdb cannot be tested. CDR1 SEHNR and CDR2 FQNEAQ come from the germline V gene (reference sequence). The CDR3 extends over 15 amino acids. CDR3 region: CASSSRTSRSYEQYF.

This chain uses TRBV6-2 or TRBV6-3 with TRBJ1-1; TCRdb's D gene call, TRBD1, goes unchecked for lack of DNA. The CDR3 loop spans 13 amino acids. Per the germline V gene, CDR1 is MNHEY and CDR2 is SVGEGT. CDR3: CASSPRELREAFF.

The V call is TRBV12-3 or TRBV12-4, the J call TRBJ2-5; TCRdb returns TRBD2, unconfirmable since there is no DNA. The CDR3 has 13 residues. This CDR3 reads CASSPGTSATQYF.

The chain links TRBV28 to TRBJ2-1; TCRdb's D call of TRBD1 is untestable without DNA. Germline CDR1 reads MDHEN; CDR2 reads SYDVKM. This CDR3 is built from 15 residues. CDR3 sequence reads: CASSQGQGIWNEQFF.

The V gene is TRBV11-3, the J gene TRBJ2-5; TCRdb outputs TRBD2, but without DNA this stays unchecked. CDR3 size: 17 residues. Germline-derived CDR1 and CDR2 are SGHNT and YENEEA. The CDR3 protein is CASSSRFSGGARETQYF. The full variable domain, rest sourced from reference TRBV11-3 and TRBJ2-5, is EAGVVQSPRYKIIEKKQPVAFWCNPISGHNTLYWYLQNLGQGPELLIRYENEEAVDDSQLPKDRFSAERLKGVDSTLKIQPAELGDSAVYLCASSSRFSGGARETQYFGPGTRLLVL.

The genes are TRBV7-9 and TRBJ2-1; lacking DNA, the TRBD2 call made by TCRdb goes unchecked. Germline assignment: CDR1 SEHNR and CDR2 FQNEAQ (reference sequence). CDR3 length equals 14 residues. The CDR3 region is CASNSLGSHNEQFF.

This chain connects TRBV7-3 to TRBJ2-5; the TRBD1 assignment by TCRdb is unverifiable without DNA. The germline CDR1 and CDR2 sequences are SGHTA and FQGTGA. This CDR3 region has 15 residues. CDR3 protein: CASSLGTGPGETQYF.

The chain couples TRBV28 to TRBJ2-1; TCRdb selects TRBD2, and the lack of DNA leaves this call unchecked. The germline V gene has CDR1 MDHEN and CDR2 SYDVKM. The CDR3 sequence is 17 residues long. CDR3 in amino acids: CASGARVAGTGYNEQFF.

This sequence joins TRBV23-1 and TRBJ1-5; without DNA, the TCRdb call of TRBD1 cannot be checked. TRBV23-1 is identified as an open reading frame with a role that is uncertain. The CDR3 contains 18 residues. CDR3 loop: CASRLSGQGDYSNQPQHF.

The rearrangement links TRBV19 to TRBJ2-7; TCRdb names TRBD2, which stays unverified in the absence of DNA. CDR1 LNHDA and CDR2 SQIVND come from the germline V gene (reference sequence). The length of the CDR3 is 13 residues. CDR3 region: CASSEGLAREQYF. Filled out from reference TRBV19 and TRBJ2-7, the complete variable domain reads DGGITQSPKYLFRKEGQNVTLSCEQNLNHDAMYWYRQDPGQGLRLIYYSQIVNDFQKGDIAEGYSVSREKKESFPLTVTSAQKNPTAFYLCASSEGLAREQYFGPGTRLTVT.

The chain combines TRBV20-1 with TRBJ2-5; with no DNA, the TCRdb D assignment of TRBD2 cannot be verified. The CDR3 is made up of 18 amino acids. The germline V gene has CDR1 DFQATT and CDR2 SNEGSKA (reference sequence). The CDR3 loop reads CSASRGASGDFRQETQYF.

The chain has TRBV6-2 or TRBV6-3 and TRBJ2-3; as DNA is missing, the TRBD2 call by TCRdb cannot be tested. This CDR3 contains 14 residues. Germline CDR1 is MNHEY and CDR2 is SVGEGT. CDR3 protein: CASLVSGGADTQYF.

V usage is TRBV10-1 and J usage is TRBJ2-6; TCRdb indicates TRBD2, and absent DNA this call remains unverified. This CDR3 has 23 amino acids. In germline, CDR1 is WNHNN, CDR2 SYGVQD (reference sequence). CDR3 protein: CAISDPGSRMGLAGVSGANVLTF.

The chain carries TRBV3-1 and TRBJ2-5; TCRdb indicates TRBD1, and absent DNA this call remains unverified. The germline V gene encodes CDR1 LGHDT and CDR2 YNNKEL (reference sequence). CDR3 length: 16 residues. This chain's CDR3 is CASSLPRSGAEETQYF.

V is TRBV5-6 and J is TRBJ2-7. The CDR3 is 14 amino acids. Germline values: CDR1 SGHDT, CDR2 YYEEEE. CDR3 in amino acids: CASSLVSRGYEQYF.

This chain links TRBV28 with TRBJ2-1; TCRdb designates TRBD2, a call that cannot be tested without DNA. This CDR3 is 15 amino acids long. The germline gives CDR1 MDHEN, CDR2 SYDVKM. CDR3 amino acids: CASSLRTSGGNEQFF.

The rearrangement links TRBV2 to TRBJ1-1. Germline CDR1 is SNHLY and CDR2 is FYNNEI. This CDR3 region has 11 residues. The CDR3 loop reads CASRFLTEAFF. Full variable domain (missing parts from reference TRBV2 and TRBJ1-1): EPEVTQTPSHQVTQMGQEVILRCVPISNHLYFYWYRQILGQKVEFLVSFYNNEISEKSEIFDDQFSVERPDGSNFTLKIRSTKLEDSAMYFCASRFLTEAFFGQGTRLTVV.